This T cell receptor (beta chain) was sequenced in a study of T-cell reconstitution after alpha-beta-depleted transplantation in children. The TCRbeta library was prepared with unique molecular identifiers. One entry per CDR3 protein results from TCRdb running MiXCR on the PCR reads. The profile shows hundreds of thousands of distinct CDR3 sequences, roughly 17% of them singletons. This CDR3 has 14 amino acids. Germline CDR1 reads SGHTA; CDR2 reads FQGNSA. The germline V and J ends were trimmed by 5 bases and 11 bases, with 21 bases remaining between them. In this sample, this clonotype turned up a few times.

Material: PBMCs from the stem cell graft donor, obtained from the stem cell graft. The chain uses TRBV7-2 and TRBJ1-1; a possible D gene is TRBD1 (6 bases). This TCR derives from a human donor who donated a stem cell graft to a child with acute myeloid leukemia. The CDR3 DNA reads as TGTGCCAGCAGCCTCGATCCGGGGGCCGGCGTGGCTTTCTTT. Protein sequence: CASSLDPGAGVAFF.